The next 25 T cell receptor beta chains were all read from a single sample in a study of T cell clonality in common variable immunodeficiency. Findings and limits, study-wide: In common variable immunodeficiency, TCR beta chains reportedly carried fewer deletions and N-nucleotide insertions.

Profiling relied on immunoSEQ multiplex PCR, and the TCRdb table lists in-frame clones only, not all of them. The sample has about 28,000 clones, none seen only once; the top ten hold approximately 3%. Their antigen targets remain unknown. What was sequenced was peripheral blood mononuclear cells. The receptors originated from a human donor with common variable immunodeficiency.

This clone was seen only a few times. The read gets to within 3 residues of the CDR3 end, and the germline J gene fills in the rest. The chain couples TRBV18 to TRBJ1-2; 10 nucleotides align to TRBD1. This CDR3 is 14 amino acids long. Germline lookup yields CDR1 KGHSH and CDR2 LQKENI. Unmatched junction bases numbered 4, after V lost 3 bases and J lost 6 bases. The CDR3 loop is CASSPGQGEDGYTF. CDR3 DNA (partial): TGTGCCAGCTCACCCGGACAGGGGGAGGATGGC. The full variable domain, completed using reference TRBV18 and TRBJ1-2, is NAGVMQNPRHLVRRRGQEARLRCSPMKGHSHVYWYRQLPEEGLKFMVYLQKENIIDESGMPKERFSAEFPKEGPSILRIQQVVRGDSAAYFCASSPGQGEDGYTFGSGTRLTVV.

This clone was counted between two and nine times. The CDR3 end is not reached by the read, which stops 3 residues before it; the germline J gene fills it in. The chain is built from TRBV19 and TRBJ1-5; D is possibly TRBD1 (5 bases). Germline V gives CDR1 LNHDA, CDR2 SQIVND (reference sequence). The CDR3 is 16 amino acids. Trimming pared 5 bases from V and 2 bases from J, leaving 16 bases between. The sequenced part of the CDR3 DNA is TGTGCCAGTAGTCCCTCCAAGGGGAGCGGCAATCAGCCC. Its translation is CASSPSKGSGNQP. Given in full, the CDR3 is CASSPSKGSGNQPQHF.

This clone was seen at least ten times. Coverage ceases 3 residues before the CDR3 finishes, and the germline J gene fills in the end. This chain links TRBV7-8 with TRBJ2-2, with 8 bases that match TRBD2. Germline CDR1 is SGHVS and CDR2 is FQNEAQ. The CDR3 runs 15 residues. V shed 6 bases and J 4 bases; nucleotides not matched to a gene: 7. CDR3 region: CASRTQRGPTGELFF. CDR3 DNA, as far as it was read: TGTGCCAGCAGAACTCAGCGGGGGCCCACCGGGGAG.

To note about this clone: The sequence runs out 3 residues before the end of the CDR3; the remainder is reconstructed from the germline J gene. The genes are TRBV6-2 or TRBV6-3 and TRBJ2-7; no clear D gene. The CDR3 contains 11 residues. The ends were cut back, 7 bases at V and 1 base at J, with 5 bases in the middle. Germline V lookup: CDR1 MNHEY, CDR2 SVGEGT. The CDR3 DNA, read in part, is TGTGCCAGCACCAGATCCTACGAG. It encodes CASTRSYE. The entire CDR3 protein is CASTRSYEQYF.

Concerning this clone: The read ends 3 residues shy of where the CDR3 ends; the end is completed using the germline J gene. V is TRBV19 and J is TRBJ2-5; 9 nucleotides align to TRBD2. Germline V gene data show CDR1 as LNHDA and CDR2 as SQIVND (reference sequence). The trim removed 1 base at V and 3 bases at J, leaving 9 bases unmatched. The CDR3 is 17 residues long. Incomplete CDR3 DNA: TGTGCCAGTAGTATAGGAGTCGGAGCGGGGGGTGAAGAGACC. As protein: CASSIGVGAGGEET. The full CDR3 protein is CASSIGVGAGGEETQYF.

There are a few counts of this clone. The missing CDR3 end, 3 residues past where the read stops, is filled in from the germline J gene. V and J are TRBV7-9 and TRBJ2-2; the D gene is possibly TRBD1 (5 bases). The CDR3 loop spans 15 amino acids. Germline CDR1 reads SEHNR; CDR2 reads FQNEAQ (reference sequence). V was shortened by 8 bases and J by 1 base, with 14 bases between the two germline ends. CDR3 protein: CASQRRGGNTGELFF. The sequenced CDR3 bases are TGTGCCAGCCAGCGAAGGGGCGGGAACACCGGGGAG.

With respect to this clone: The CDR3 end falls 3 residues outside the read, so it is completed with the germline J gene. V is TRBV6-1 and J is TRBJ1-1; TRBD1 is a possible D gene (5 bases). There are 16 residues in the CDR3. From germline, CDR1 is MNHNS and CDR2 SASEGT. V lost 1 base and J lost 5, with 17 bases in between. CDR3 residues: CASSEEGMGSATEAFF. Incomplete CDR3 DNA: TGTGCCAGCAGTGAAGAGGGGATGGGATCGGCAACTGAA.

This clone has more than one count but fewer than ten. The read stops 3 residues short of the end of the CDR3; the missing end is completed from the germline J gene. The chain has TRBV7-9 and TRBJ2-1; 7 bases map to TRBD1. Germline V gives CDR1 SEHNR, CDR2 FQNEAQ (reference sequence). The CDR3 is 14 residues long. The J segment lost 2 bases and the V segment lost 8 bases, leaving 6 bases of the junction unmatched. The CDR3 DNA, read in part, is TGTGCCAGCGGACCGGGACAGACCTACAATGAG. It is translated as CASGPGQTYNE. The complete CDR3 reads CASGPGQTYNEQFF.

There are many counts of this clone. The observed sequence ends 3 residues before the CDR3 terminus, with the missing tail filled in from the germline J gene. Other nucleotide sequences from this sample produce the same CDR3. The rearrangement joins TRBV7-2 to TRBJ1-2; 10 bases agree with TRBD1. Trimming cost V 5 bases and J 3 bases; bases outside gene matches: 6. Germline V gene sequence: CDR1 SGHTA, CDR2 FQGNSA. The CDR3 consists of 15 residues. The CDR3 bases that were read are TGTGCCAGCAGCCTTAGGACAGGGGGAGACTATGGC. Residues: CASSLRTGGDYG. The CDR3, in full, reads CASSLRTGGDYGYTF.

As to this clone: Read sequence stops 3 residues before the CDR3 end, and the germline J gene provides the missing end. The V call is TRBV30, the J call TRBJ1-1; D is undetermined. Germline loops: CDR1 GTSNPN, CDR2 SVGIG (reference sequence). This CDR3 is built from 13 residues. Trimming stripped 3 bases from V and 5 bases from J, with 13 bases between. The CDR3 loop is CAWSAELATEAFF. CDR3 bases read: TGTGCCTGGAGCGCGGAGCTGGCTACTGAA.

This clone was counted ten times or more. The missing CDR3 end, 3 residues past where the read stops, is filled in from the germline J gene. This rearrangement joins TRBV5-6 to TRBJ1-2; D possibly corresponds to TRBD1 (5 bases). Trimming cost V 0 bases and J 5 bases, with 8 bases left between them. Germline V gene lookup returns CDR1 SGHDT and CDR2 YYEEEE. The CDR3 has 13 amino acids. The DNA read from the CDR3 is TGTGCCAGCAGCTTGGCGGGGGGTTATGGC. This codes for CASSLAGGYG. The full CDR3 is CASSLAGGYGYTF.

This clone came up many times. The read terminates 3 residues before the CDR3 end, so the remaining end is supplied by the germline J gene. This rearrangement joins TRBV28 to TRBJ1-5; 8 bases map to TRBD1. The germline V gene encodes CDR1 MDHEN and CDR2 SYDVKM. This CDR3 is built from 15 residues. V lost 2 bases and J lost 6; bases outside the gene matches: 6. CDR3 bases read: TGTGCCAGCAGTTTAGGGACAGGCGACAGTCAGCCC. Residues: CASSLGTGDSQP. The whole CDR3 reads CASSLGTGDSQPQHF. Drawing the rest from reference TRBV28 and TRBJ1-5, the complete variable domain is DVKVTQSSRYLVKRTGEKVFLECVQDMDHENMFWYRQDPGLGLRLIYFSYDVKMKEKGDIPEGYSVSREKKERFSLILESASTNQTSMYLCASSLGTGDSQPQHFGDGTRLSIL.

Only a few counts were recorded for this clone. The CDR3 end falls 3 residues outside the read, so it is completed with the germline J gene. The chain has TRBV11-2 and TRBJ2-1, with 11 bases that match TRBD2. CDR3 size: 15 residues. V shed 5 bases, J shed 9 bases, and the junction held 9 bases outside the gene matches. Germline CDR1 SGHAT, CDR2 FQNNGV. Incomplete CDR3 DNA: TGTGCCAGCAGCCTTAGCGGGGGGGCCGGGTTTGAG. This sequence encodes CASSLSGGAGFE. The complete CDR3 reads CASSLSGGAGFEQFF.

This clone came up a few times. The CDR3 extends 3 residues past the end of the read, so its final part is completed from the germline J gene. This chain uses TRBV7-9 with TRBJ1-6; 7 bases align to TRBD1. The CDR3 is 15 amino acids. The ends lost 5 bases at V and 6 bases at J; junction bases unmatched: 7. In germline, CDR1 is SEHNR, CDR2 FQNEAQ (reference sequence). The CDR3 DNA, read in part, is TGTGCCAGCAGCCCCGGGACAGCGTTTAATTCACCC. It encodes CASSPGTAFNSP. The entire CDR3 protein is CASSPGTAFNSPLHF.

Worth noting for this clone: Read coverage stops 3 residues before the CDR3 terminus; the germline J gene supplies the remainder. This rearrangement joins TRBV6-2 or TRBV6-3 to TRBJ2-1, with D unresolved. The V and J ends lost 2 bases and 7 bases respectively, with 9 bases between them. Germline V gives CDR1 MNHEY, CDR2 SVGEGT. CDR3 length equals 13 residues. CDR3 DNA (partial): TGTGCCAGCAGTTACCCCCAGAGGAATGAG. Its translation is CASSYPQRNE. The full CDR3 is CASSYPQRNEQFF.

This clone was seen ten or more times. The read stops 3 residues short of the end of the CDR3; the missing end is completed from the germline J gene. The rearrangement links TRBV20-1 to TRBJ1-6; a weak D match, TRBD1 (6 bases). CDR1 is DFQATT and CDR2 is SNEGSKA in the germline V gene (reference sequence). This CDR3 contains 13 residues. The V and J ends lost 3 bases and 7 bases respectively, with 10 bases between them. The sequenced part of the CDR3 DNA is TGCAGTGCTAGTACGCAGGGGAATTCACCC. Amino acid sequence: CSASTQGNSP. The entire CDR3 protein is CSASTQGNSPLHF.

This clone appeared many times. The CDR3 goes on 3 residues after the read ends, and that part is filled in from the germline J gene. The V and J genes are TRBV18 and TRBJ1-4; TRBD1 agrees at 7 bases. J lost 8 bases, V lost 2 bases, and 5 bases had no gene match. The germline gives CDR1 KGHSH, CDR2 LQKENI. The CDR3 runs to 14 residues. The chain's CDR3 is CASSPFTGEEKLFF. The sequenced CDR3 bases are TGTGCCAGCTCACCATTTACAGGGGAGGAAAAA. The whole variable domain, filled in from reference TRBV18 and TRBJ1-4, reads NAGVMQNPRHLVRRRGQEARLRCSPMKGHSHVYWYRQLPEEGLKFMVYLQKENIIDESGMPKERFSAEFPKEGPSILRIQQVVRGDSAAYFCASSPFTGEEKLFFGSGTQLSVL.

This clone was picked up a small number of times. The junction shows a germline mismatch at one end, possibly a read error. The read finishes 3 residues shy of the CDR3 end, and the germline J gene is used to complete it. The chain carries TRBV5-1 and TRBJ2-7, with D unresolved. CDR1 and CDR2 from the germline V gene are SGHRS and YFSETQ. This CDR3 has 15 residues. The CDR3: CASSPDISRSCEQYF. The part of the CDR3 DNA that was read is TGCGCCAGCAGCCCTGACATTTCACGATCCTGCGAG.

This clone has just a few counts. The CDR3 end lies 3 residues beyond the end of the read and is filled in from the germline J gene. The chain uses TRBV6-2 or TRBV6-3 and TRBJ2-7, with a weak D call TRBD2 (5 bases). V lost 10 bases and J lost 1, with 14 bases in between. This CDR3 is 13 amino acids long. The germline CDR1 and CDR2 sequences are MNHEY and SVGEGT. The sequenced part of the CDR3 DNA is TGTGCCATCGCCGGACTCAAATCCTACGAG. It codes for CAIAGLKSYE. The entire CDR3 is CAIAGLKSYEQYF.

This clone was picked up a small number of times. The DNA ends 3 residues before the CDR3 does, and the rest of the CDR3 is filled in from the germline J gene. This chain links TRBV20-1 with TRBJ2-7; 7 positions agree with TRBD1. This CDR3 is 12 amino acids long. Trimming cost V 6 bases and J 5 bases; bases outside gene matches: 7. The germline gives CDR1 DFQATT, CDR2 SNEGSKA (reference sequence). The CDR3 protein is CSAKDRSHEQYF. CDR3 DNA (partial): TGCAGTGCCAAGGACAGGAGCCACGAG.

This clone came up many times. Read sequence stops 3 residues before the CDR3 end, and the germline J gene provides the missing end. The chain joins TRBV6-1 to TRBJ1-1, with 8 bases identical to TRBD1. Unmatched junction bases numbered 3, after V lost 2 bases and J lost 1 base. This CDR3 region has 15 residues. Germline-derived CDR1 and CDR2 are MNHNS and SASEGT. CDR3 residues: CASSEQGARNTEAFF. The sequenced CDR3 bases are TGTGCCAGCAGTGAACAGGGGGCGCGGAACACTGAA.

Ten or more counts support this clone. CDR3 protein: CSVSGPREGNEQFF. The DNA read from the CDR3 is TGCAGCGTTTCCGGCCCCAGGGAGGGCAATGAG. The chain links TRBV29-1 to TRBJ2-1; 7 bases agree with TRBD2. Read data end 3 residues before the CDR3 end; the end is taken from the germline J gene. Germline V gives CDR1 SQVTM, CDR2 ANQGSEA. V was clipped by 5 bases and J by 6 bases; unmatched bases: 10. The length of the CDR3 is 14 residues.

Comment on this clone: Sequencing ends 3 residues short of the CDR3 end; the germline J gene provides the rest. The rearrangement uses TRBV6-2 or TRBV6-3 and TRBJ1-4; D is ambiguous. Trimming took off 5 bases at V and 7 bases at J, with 11 bases between the two ends. Per germline, CDR1 MNHEY and CDR2 SVGEGT. This CDR3 has 13 residues. The covered CDR3 bases are TGTGCCAGCAGTCCCGGACTTATTGAAAAA. As protein: CASSPGLIEK. The full CDR3 is CASSPGLIEKLFF.

This clone was seen a few times. The sequence runs out 3 residues before the end of the CDR3; the remainder is reconstructed from the germline J gene. The chain combines TRBV5-8 with TRBJ2-5; TRBD1 aligns across 7 bases. The CDR3 covers 14 residues. From germline, CDR1 is SGHTS and CDR2 YDEGEE. V shed 1 base and J 4 bases; nucleotides not matched to a gene: 4. Partial CDR3 DNA: TGTGCCAGCAGCTTGCCCAGGGACAGAGAGACC. Translation: CASSLPRDRET. The complete CDR3 protein is CASSLPRDRETQYF.

This clone has ten or more counts. The CDR3 end lies 3 residues beyond the end of the read and is filled in from the germline J gene. V and J are TRBV30 and TRBJ2-4, with unresolved D. Deletions cut 3 bases from V and 0 bases from J, with 9 bases between. This CDR3 spans 14 amino acids. Germline V lookup: CDR1 GTSNPN, CDR2 SVGIG (reference sequence). The covered CDR3 bases are TGTGCCTGGAGGCCAAGGGTAGCCAAAAACATT. Amino acids: CAWRPRVAKNI. The complete CDR3 protein is CAWRPRVAKNIQYF. The full variable domain, completed using reference TRBV30 and TRBJ2-4, is SQTIHQWPATLVQPVGSPLSLECTVEGTSNPNLYWYRQAAGRGLQLLFYSVGIGQISSEVPQNLSASRPQDRQFILSSKKLLLSDSGFYLCAWRPRVAKNIQYFGAGTRLSVL.